A selection of T cell receptor beta chains follows, all from one sample in a study of OX40 agonist ivuxolimab in advanced cancers. Clones were sequenced by immunoSEQ multiplex PCR, and TCRdb holds only the in-frame ones, with some missing. The sample holds 65,000 to 70,000 clones; around 86% are singletons and the top ten take roughly 0.4%. The material was CD4+ or CD8+ T cells sorted from blood, obtained in a trial of the OX40 agonist ivuxolimab. All receptors come from an adult with an advanced solid tumor such as melanoma, head and neck, liver or kidney cancer. The CDR3 runs from the conserved cysteine through the conserved F or W. Each record gives: J gene, CDR3 length, V gene, CDR3 protein.

j_gene: TRBJ2-5
len: 15
v_gene: TRBV7-8
CDR3aa: CASSLPRGTKETQYF

j_gene: TRBJ2-1
len: 15
v_gene: TRBV9
CDR3aa: CASSVGFGTTDEQFF

j_gene: TRBJ2-1
len: 15
v_gene: TRBV2
CDR3aa: CASSPLRGAYNEQFF

j_gene: TRBJ2-7
len: 16
v_gene: TRBV7-2
CDR3aa: CASSPILAGGAYEQYF

j_gene: TRBJ2-3
len: 13
v_gene: TRBV11-2
CDR3aa: CASSLDQGNTQYF

j_gene: TRBJ2-5
len: 15
v_gene: TRBV18
CDR3aa: CASSPMTRTIETQYF

j_gene: TRBJ1-2
len: 17
v_gene: TRBV2
CDR3aa: CASRRSVGQRYNYGYTF

j_gene: TRBJ2-3
len: 14
v_gene: TRBV5-1
CDR3aa: CASSIAGLTDTQYF

j_gene: TRBJ2-3
len: 14
v_gene: TRBV7-8
CDR3aa: CASSQGGDADTQYF

j_gene: TRBJ1-2
len: 16
v_gene: TRBV18
CDR3aa: CASSPRPTRNNYGYTF

j_gene: TRBJ1-4
len: 18
v_gene: TRBV25-1
CDR3aa: CASSEFYGPVATNEKLFF

j_gene: TRBJ2-1
len: 14
v_gene: TRBV28
CDR3aa: CASTSGLAGGHQFF

j_gene: TRBJ1-2
len: 13
v_gene: TRBV18
CDR3aa: CASSPAGRVGYTF

j_gene: TRBJ1-4
len: 16
v_gene: TRBV4-1
CDR3aa: CASSQDRGRLYEKLFF

j_gene: TRBJ2-1
len: 17
v_gene: TRBV7-3
CDR3aa: CASSLSADTASQGEQFF

j_gene: TRBJ2-4
len: 14
v_gene: TRBV6-6
CDR3aa: CASSSRTGKNIQYF

j_gene: TRBJ2-7
len: 16
v_gene: TRBV11-3
CDR3aa: CASSPSLKGASYEQYF

j_gene: TRBJ1-2
len: 16
v_gene: TRBV29-1
CDR3aa: CSVDRLGGVVGYGYTF

j_gene: TRBJ2-1
len: 15
v_gene: TRBV5-1
CDR3aa: CASSPGLASYNEQFF

j_gene: TRBJ1-4
len: 15
v_gene: TRBV6-5
CDR3aa: CASRAGGSREEKLFF

j_gene: TRBJ1-3
len: 16
v_gene: TRBV9
CDR3aa: CASSVRAGASGNTIYF

j_gene: TRBJ2-1
len: 14
v_gene: TRBV9
CDR3aa: CASSVLPGTGGLFF

j_gene: TRBJ2-1
len: 16
v_gene: TRBV9
CDR3aa: CASSHARESFDNEQFF

j_gene: TRBJ2-5
len: 13
v_gene: TRBV30
CDR3aa: CAWGGSGRGTQYF

j_gene: TRBJ2-3
len: 12
v_gene: TRBV19
CDR3aa: CASSISWDTQYF

j_gene: TRBJ2-2
len: 15
v_gene: TRBV5-1
CDR3aa: CASSITPPNTGELFF

j_gene: TRBJ1-2
len: 13
v_gene: TRBV7-2
CDR3aa: CASTHGTVEGYTF

j_gene: TRBJ2-1
len: 14
v_gene: TRBV7-9
CDR3aa: CASSRETRGNEQFF

j_gene: TRBJ1-1
len: 13
v_gene: TRBV6-5
CDR3aa: CASRVTENTEAFF

j_gene: TRBJ1-5
len: 14
v_gene: TRBV6-6
CDR3aa: CASSRTGGDQPQHF

j_gene: TRBJ1-2
len: 15
v_gene: TRBV21-1
CDR3aa: CASSPTGTEQNGYTF

j_gene: TRBJ1-3
len: 17
v_gene: TRBV28
CDR3aa: CASNDAGTYFSGNTIYF

j_gene: TRBJ1-1
len: 12
v_gene: TRBV7-9
CDR3aa: CASSLARGAAFF

j_gene: TRBJ2-4
len: 15
v_gene: TRBV11-2
CDR3aa: CASSFSRDPGDIQYF

j_gene: TRBJ1-1
len: 12
v_gene: TRBV6-5
CDR3aa: CASKRGNTEAFF

j_gene: TRBJ1-4
len: 18
v_gene: TRBV5-1
CDR3aa: CASSLNMGQGTSNEKLFF

j_gene: TRBJ1-6
len: 18
v_gene: TRBV10-2
CDR3aa: CASSLTGGSGSYNSPLHF

j_gene: TRBJ1-2
len: 15
v_gene: TRBV6-1
CDR3aa: CASRETLSGVDGYTF

j_gene: TRBJ1-1
len: 14
v_gene: TRBV28
CDR3aa: CASRPTYLDTEAFF

j_gene: TRBJ2-1
len: 17
v_gene: TRBV28
CDR3aa: CASSFSPPFQAYNEQFF

j_gene: TRBJ2-1
len: 16
v_gene: TRBV9
CDR3aa: CASSVGVRLASNEQFF

j_gene: TRBJ2-5
len: 14
v_gene: TRBV6-5
CDR3aa: CASSYSGGPETQYF

j_gene: TRBJ2-1
len: 16
v_gene: TRBV19
CDR3aa: CASGLAGGSSYNEQFF

j_gene: TRBJ2-5
len: 12
v_gene: TRBV27
CDR3aa: CASSSSTAAQYF

j_gene: TRBJ2-2
len: 12
v_gene: TRBV19
CDR3aa: CASSPPIGELFF

j_gene: TRBJ1-3
len: 17
v_gene: TRBV5-1
CDR3aa: CASSLLGQGSSGNTIYF

j_gene: TRBJ1-2
len: 15
v_gene: TRBV9
CDR3aa: CASSVDPRSMRGYTF

j_gene: TRBJ2-2
len: 14
v_gene: TRBV29-1
CDR3aa: CSVGFPGVFGELFF

j_gene: TRBJ2-6
len: 15
v_gene: TRBV18
CDR3aa: CASSPMASGANVLTF

j_gene: TRBJ2-2
len: 16
v_gene: TRBV5-1
CDR3aa: CASSLLAGDPSGELFF

j_gene: TRBJ2-1
len: 13
v_gene: TRBV9
CDR3aa: CASSVDAGDEQFF

j_gene: TRBJ1-5
len: 16
v_gene: TRBV5-3
CDR3aa: CARSDGPGGFNQPQHF

j_gene: TRBJ2-2
len: 14
v_gene: TRBV5-1
CDR3aa: CASSLSRATGELFF

j_gene: TRBJ1-2
len: 15
v_gene: TRBV18
CDR3aa: CASSPGQMANYGYTF

j_gene: TRBJ2-1
len: 14
v_gene: TRBV5-1
CDR3aa: CASSGGTRDNEQFF

j_gene: TRBJ2-1
len: 16
v_gene: TRBV6-6
CDR3aa: CASSYSGGRAGGEQFF

j_gene: TRBJ1-6
len: 16
v_gene: TRBV5-1
CDR3aa: CASSLAGVNYNSPLHF

j_gene: TRBJ2-3
len: 16
v_gene: TRBV7-3
CDR3aa: CASSVGLAGHTDTQYF

j_gene: TRBJ2-5
len: 15
v_gene: TRBV7-2
CDR3aa: CASSLAGPMGETQYF